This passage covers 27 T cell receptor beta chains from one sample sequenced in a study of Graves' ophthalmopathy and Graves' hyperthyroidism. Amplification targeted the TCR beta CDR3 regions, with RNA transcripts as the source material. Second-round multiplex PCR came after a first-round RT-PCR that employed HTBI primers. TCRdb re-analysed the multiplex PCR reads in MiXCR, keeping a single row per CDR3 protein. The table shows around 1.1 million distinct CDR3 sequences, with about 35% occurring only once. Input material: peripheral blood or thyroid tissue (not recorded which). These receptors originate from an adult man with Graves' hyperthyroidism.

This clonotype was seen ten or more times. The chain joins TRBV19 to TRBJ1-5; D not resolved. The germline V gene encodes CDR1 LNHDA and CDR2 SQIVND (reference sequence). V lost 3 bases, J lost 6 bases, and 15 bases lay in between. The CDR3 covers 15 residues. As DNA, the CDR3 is TGTGCCAGTAGTATTCAGGAGGGCAGGACTCAGCCCCAGCATTTT. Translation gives CASSIQEGRTQPQHF.

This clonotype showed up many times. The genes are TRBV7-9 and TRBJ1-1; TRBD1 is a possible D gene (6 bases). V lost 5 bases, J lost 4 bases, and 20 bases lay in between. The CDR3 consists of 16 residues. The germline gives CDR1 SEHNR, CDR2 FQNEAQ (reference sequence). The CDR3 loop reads CASSAVSTGGSTEAFF. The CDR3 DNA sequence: TGTGCCAGCAGCGCGGTATCGACAGGAGGGAGCACTGAAGCTTTCTTT.

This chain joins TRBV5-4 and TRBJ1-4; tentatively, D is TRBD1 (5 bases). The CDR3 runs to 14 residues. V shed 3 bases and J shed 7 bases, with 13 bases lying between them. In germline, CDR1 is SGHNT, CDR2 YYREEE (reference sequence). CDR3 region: CASSSPGLREKLFF. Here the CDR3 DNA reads TGTGCCAGCAGCTCCCCGGGACTCCGTGAAAAACTGTTTTTT. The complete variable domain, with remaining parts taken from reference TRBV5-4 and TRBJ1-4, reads ETGVTQSPTHLIKTRGQQVTLRCSSQSGHNTVSWYQQALGQGPQFIFQYYREEENGRGNFPPRFSGLQFPNYSSELNVNALELDDSALYLCASSSPGLREKLFFGSGTQLSVL.

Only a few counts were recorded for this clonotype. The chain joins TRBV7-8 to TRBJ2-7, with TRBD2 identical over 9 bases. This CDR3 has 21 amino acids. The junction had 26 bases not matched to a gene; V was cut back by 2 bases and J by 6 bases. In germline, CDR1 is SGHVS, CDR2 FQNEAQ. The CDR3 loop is CASSLPSWGSGRPDGFGEQYF. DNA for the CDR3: TGTGCCAGCAGCTTACCCAGCTGGGGTAGCGGGAGACCAGACGGGTTTGGCGAGCAGTACTTC.

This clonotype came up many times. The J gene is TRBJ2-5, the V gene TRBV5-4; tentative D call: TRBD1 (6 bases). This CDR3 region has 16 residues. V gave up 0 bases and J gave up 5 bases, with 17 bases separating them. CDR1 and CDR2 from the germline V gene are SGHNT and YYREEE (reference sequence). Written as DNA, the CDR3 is TGTGCCAGCAGCTTGGATGGCAGGGGCGAGGAGGAGACCCAGTACTTC. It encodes CASSLDGRGEEETQYF. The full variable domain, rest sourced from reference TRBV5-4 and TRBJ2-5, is ETGVTQSPTHLIKTRGQQVTLRCSSQSGHNTVSWYQQALGQGPQFIFQYYREEENGRGNFPPRFSGLQFPNYSSELNVNALELDDSALYLCASSLDGRGEEETQYFGPGTRLLVL.

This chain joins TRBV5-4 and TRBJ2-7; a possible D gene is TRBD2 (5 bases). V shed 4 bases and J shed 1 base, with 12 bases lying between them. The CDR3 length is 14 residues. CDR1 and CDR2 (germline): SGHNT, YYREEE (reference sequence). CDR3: CASSNRRESYEQYF. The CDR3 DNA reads TGTGCCAGCAGCAATCGCCGGGAATCCTACGAGCAGTACTTC.

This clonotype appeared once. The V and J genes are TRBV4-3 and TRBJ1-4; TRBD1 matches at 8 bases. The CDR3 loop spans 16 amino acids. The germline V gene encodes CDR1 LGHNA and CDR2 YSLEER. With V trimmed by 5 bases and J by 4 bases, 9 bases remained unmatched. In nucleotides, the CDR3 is TGCGCCAGCAGCAAGCGGACAGGGACGGTTAATGAAAAACTGTTTTTT. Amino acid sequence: CASSKRTGTVNEKLFF.

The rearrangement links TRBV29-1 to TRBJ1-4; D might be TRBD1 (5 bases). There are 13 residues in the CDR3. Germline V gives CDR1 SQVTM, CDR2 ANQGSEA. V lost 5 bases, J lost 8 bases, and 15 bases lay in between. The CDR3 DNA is TGCAGCGTTTTTGGCCAGGGTTGGGAAAAACTGTTTTTT. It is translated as CSVFGQGWEKLFF.

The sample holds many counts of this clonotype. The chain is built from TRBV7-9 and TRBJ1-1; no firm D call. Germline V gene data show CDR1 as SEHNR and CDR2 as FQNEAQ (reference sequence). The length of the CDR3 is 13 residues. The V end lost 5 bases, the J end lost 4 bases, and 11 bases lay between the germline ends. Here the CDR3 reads CASSRASITEAFF. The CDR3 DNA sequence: TGTGCCAGCAGCCGGGCCTCGATCACTGAAGCTTTCTTT.

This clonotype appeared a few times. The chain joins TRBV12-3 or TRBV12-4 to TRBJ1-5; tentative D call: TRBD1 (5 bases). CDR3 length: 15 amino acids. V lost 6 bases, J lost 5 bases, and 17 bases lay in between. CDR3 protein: CASRESGYGHQPQHF. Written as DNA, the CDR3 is TGTGCCAGCAGAGAATCAGGGTATGGGCATCAGCCCCAGCATTTT.

The CDR3 region is CASSLGPVASRDQPQHF. CDR3 in DNA: TGTGCCAGCAGTTTGGGGCCCGTTGCGAGTCGGGATCAGCCCCAGCATTTT. The rearrangement uses TRBV27 and TRBJ1-5; possibly TRBD1 for D (5 bases). Germline lookup yields CDR1 MNHEY and CDR2 SMNVEV (reference sequence). V lost 3 bases and J lost 5, with 20 bases in between. The CDR3 consists of 17 residues.

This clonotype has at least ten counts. CDR3 DNA: TGTGCCAGCAACAACCGGGACAGGGGCCAAGAGACCCAGTACTTC. Protein sequence: CASNNRDRGQETQYF. The J gene is TRBJ2-5, the V gene TRBV25-1, with TRBD1 matching over 10 bases. The CDR3 runs to 15 residues. CDR1 and CDR2 (germline): MGHDK, SYGVNS. J was trimmed by 1 base and V by 7 bases; bases with no gene match: 6.

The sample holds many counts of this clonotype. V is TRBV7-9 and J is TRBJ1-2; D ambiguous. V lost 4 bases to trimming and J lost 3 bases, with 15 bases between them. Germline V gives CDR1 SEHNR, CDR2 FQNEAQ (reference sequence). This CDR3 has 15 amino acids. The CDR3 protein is CASSSPPFLDYGYTF. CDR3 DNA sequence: TGTGCCAGCAGCTCCCCCCCTTTTCTGGACTATGGCTACACCTTC. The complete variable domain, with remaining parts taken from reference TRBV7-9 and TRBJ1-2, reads DTGVSQNPRHKITKRGQNVTFRCDPISEHNRLYWYRQTLGQGPEFLTYFQNEAQLEKSRLLSDRFSAERPKGSFSTLEIQRTEQGDSAMYLCASSSPPFLDYGYTFGSGTRLTVV.

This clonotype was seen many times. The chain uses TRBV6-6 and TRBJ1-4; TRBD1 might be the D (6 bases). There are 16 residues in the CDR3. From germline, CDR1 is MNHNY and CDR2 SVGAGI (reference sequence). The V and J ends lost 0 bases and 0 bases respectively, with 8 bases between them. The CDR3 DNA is TGTGCCAGCAGTTACTCGGGGGGCGCAACTAATGAAAAACTGTTTTTT. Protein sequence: CASSYSGGATNEKLFF.

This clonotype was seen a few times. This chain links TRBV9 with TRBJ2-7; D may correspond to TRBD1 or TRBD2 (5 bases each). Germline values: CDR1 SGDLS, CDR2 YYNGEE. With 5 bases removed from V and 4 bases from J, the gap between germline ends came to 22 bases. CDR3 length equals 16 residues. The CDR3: CASSLSRWGKGYEQYF. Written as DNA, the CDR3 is TGTGCCAGCAGTTTATCCCGGTGGGGGAAGGGTTACGAGCAGTACTTC.

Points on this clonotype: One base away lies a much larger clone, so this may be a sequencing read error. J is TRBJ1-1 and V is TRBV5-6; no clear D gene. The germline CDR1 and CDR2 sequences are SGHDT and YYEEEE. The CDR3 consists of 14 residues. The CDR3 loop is CASSLALQNTGAFF. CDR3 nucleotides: TGTGCCAGCAGCTTGGCGCTTCAGAACACTGGAGCTTTCTTT.

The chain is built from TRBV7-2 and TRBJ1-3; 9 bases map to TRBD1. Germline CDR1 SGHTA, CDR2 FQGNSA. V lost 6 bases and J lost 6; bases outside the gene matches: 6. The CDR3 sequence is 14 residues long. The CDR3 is CASSPRDRENTIYF. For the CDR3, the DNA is TGTGCCAGCAGTCCCAGGGACAGGGAAAACACCATATATTTT.

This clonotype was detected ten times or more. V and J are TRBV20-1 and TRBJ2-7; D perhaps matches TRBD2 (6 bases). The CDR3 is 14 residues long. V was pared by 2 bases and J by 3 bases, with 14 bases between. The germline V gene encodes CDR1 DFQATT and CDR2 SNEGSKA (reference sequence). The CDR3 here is CSARMASERYEQYF. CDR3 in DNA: TGCAGTGCTAGAATGGCTAGCGAGCGCTACGAGCAGTACTTC.

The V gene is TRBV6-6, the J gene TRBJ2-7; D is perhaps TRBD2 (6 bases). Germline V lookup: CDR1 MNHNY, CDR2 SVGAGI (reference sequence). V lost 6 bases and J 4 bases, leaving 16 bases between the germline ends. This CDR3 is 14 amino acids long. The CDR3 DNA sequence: TGTGCCAGCAGAGGGGAGACGGGAGATTACGAGCAGTACTTC. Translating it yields CASRGETGDYEQYF.

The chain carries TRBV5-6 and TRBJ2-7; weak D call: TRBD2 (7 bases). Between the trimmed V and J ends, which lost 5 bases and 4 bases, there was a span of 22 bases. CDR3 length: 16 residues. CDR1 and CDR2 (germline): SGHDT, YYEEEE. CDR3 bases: TGTGCCAGCAGTTACCTGGCGGGAGAGGGGGTATACGAGCAGTACTTC. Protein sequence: CASSYLAGEGVYEQYF.

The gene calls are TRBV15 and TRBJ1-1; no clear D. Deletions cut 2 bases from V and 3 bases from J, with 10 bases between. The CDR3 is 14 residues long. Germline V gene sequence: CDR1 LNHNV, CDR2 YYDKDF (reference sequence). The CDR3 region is CATSRYGRDTEAFF. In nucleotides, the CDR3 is TGTGCCACCAGCAGATACGGTAGGGACACTGAAGCTTTCTTT.

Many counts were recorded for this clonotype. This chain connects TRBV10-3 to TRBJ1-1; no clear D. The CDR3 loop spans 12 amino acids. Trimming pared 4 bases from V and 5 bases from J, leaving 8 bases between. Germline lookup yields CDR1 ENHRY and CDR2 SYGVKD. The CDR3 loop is CAISGAGTEAFF. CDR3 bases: TGTGCCATCAGTGGCGCGGGGACTGAAGCTTTCTTT.

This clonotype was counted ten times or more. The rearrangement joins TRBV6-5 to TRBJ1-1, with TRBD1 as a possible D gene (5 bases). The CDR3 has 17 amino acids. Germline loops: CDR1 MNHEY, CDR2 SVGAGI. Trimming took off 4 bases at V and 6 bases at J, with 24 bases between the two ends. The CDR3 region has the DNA TGTGCCAGCAGTTCGGTGGTCTGGCGGGGACGGTGGGCTGAAGCTTTCTTT. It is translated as CASSSVVWRGRWAEAFF.

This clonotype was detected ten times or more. For the CDR3, the DNA is TGTGCCAGTAGTACAGACCGGGACAGCCTGTACTATGGCTACACCTTC. Amino acid sequence: CASSTDRDSLYYGYTF. The chain carries TRBV19 and TRBJ1-2, with TRBD1 matching over 7 bases. This CDR3 is built from 16 residues. V lost 4 bases to trimming and J lost 3 bases; unmatched junction nucleotides: 11. CDR1 is LNHDA, CDR2 SQIVND, per germline (reference sequence).

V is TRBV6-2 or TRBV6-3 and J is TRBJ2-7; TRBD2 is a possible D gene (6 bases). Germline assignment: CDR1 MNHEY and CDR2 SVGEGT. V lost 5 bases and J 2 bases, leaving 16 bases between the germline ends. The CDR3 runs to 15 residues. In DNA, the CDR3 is TGTGCCAGCAGTCCACAAAGCGGGCCCGCCTACGAGCAGTACTTC. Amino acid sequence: CASSPQSGPAYEQYF.

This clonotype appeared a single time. The CDR3 loop is CASSADWRQYF. CDR3 DNA sequence: TGTGCCAGCAGCGCAGACTGGAGGCAGTACTTC. V usage is TRBV7-9 and J usage is TRBJ2-7; D gene uncertain. Trimming took off 5 bases at V and 9 bases at J, with 11 bases between the two ends. The germline V gene has CDR1 SEHNR and CDR2 FQNEAQ (reference sequence). This CDR3 contains 11 residues.

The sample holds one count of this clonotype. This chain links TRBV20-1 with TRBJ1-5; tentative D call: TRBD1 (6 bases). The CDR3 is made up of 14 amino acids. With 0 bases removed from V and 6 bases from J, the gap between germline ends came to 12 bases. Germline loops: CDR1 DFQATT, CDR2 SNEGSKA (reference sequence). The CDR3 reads CSAREAGVSQPQHF. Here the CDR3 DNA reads TGCAGTGCTAGAGAGGCAGGGGTCAGTCAGCCCCAGCATTTT.